The 13 T cell receptor beta chains in this list originate from one sample, sequenced in a study of control samples from healthy donors and cancer patients. Here immunoSEQ multiplex PCR was the method, and the copy in TCRdb shows in-frame clones only, minus some. The repertoire has about 150,000 clones, about 94% of them found once; the top ten carry approximately 0.7%. The sample taken for sequencing was blood. The origin of the receptors is a woman aged 25-40 years in good health.

J is TRBJ2-3 and V is TRBV5-1; TRBD1 aligns across 11 bases. Trimming took 4 bases from V and 4 from J; bases not matched to a gene: 14. The CDR3 has 18 amino acids. Germline CDR1 and CDR2: SGHRS and YFSETQ. The CDR3 is CASSRRTGGVMGSDTQYF. CDR3 DNA sequence: TGCGCCAGCAGCCGGAGGACAGGGGGCGTTATGGGGTCAGATACGCAGTATTTT.

The chain couples TRBV5-6 to TRBJ2-1; 14 nucleotides agree with TRBD2. The CDR3 covers 16 residues. From germline, CDR1 is SGHDT and CDR2 YYEEEE. V was clipped by 2 bases and J by 7 bases; unmatched bases: 5. Here the CDR3 reads CASSFTGTSGRNEQFF. The CDR3 DNA sequence: TGTGCCAGCAGCTTCACCGGGACTAGCGGGAGAAATGAGCAGTTCTTC.

Details on this clone: Other DNA sequences within the sample encode an identical CDR3. J is TRBJ1-3 and V is TRBV27, with TRBD1 identical over 7 bases. V shed 5 bases and J 0 bases; nucleotides not matched to a gene: 7. This CDR3 has 16 amino acids. CDR1 is MNHEY, CDR2 SMNVEV, per germline (reference sequence). The DNA for the CDR3 is TGTGCCAGCAGTCCGCGACAGGGAATCTCTGGAAACACCATATATTTT. Amino acids: CASSPRQGISGNTIYF.

This chain joins TRBV28 and TRBJ1-5; D remains ambiguous. The germline CDR1 and CDR2 sequences are MDHEN and SYDVKM. The CDR3 runs 12 residues. V was shortened by 5 bases and J by 6 bases, with 8 bases between the two germline ends. The CDR3 here is CASSKHSQPQHF. The CDR3, as DNA: TGTGCCAGCAGTAAACATTCTCAGCCCCAGCATTTT.

The V gene is TRBV5-1, the J gene TRBJ1-6, with a weak D call TRBD1 (6 bases). Germline V gives CDR1 SGHRS, CDR2 YFSETQ. The CDR3 is 16 residues long. V gave up 4 bases and J gave up 7 bases, with 18 bases separating them. DNA for the CDR3: TGCGCCAGCAGCCCGACAGGACTCGCGGCAAATTCACCCCTCCACTTT. Translated, it gives CASSPTGLAANSPLHF.

V gene TRBV2 combines with J gene TRBJ2-7; 7 nucleotides align to TRBD1. The ends lost 11 bases at V and 5 bases at J; junction bases unmatched: 9. The CDR3 loop spans 12 amino acids. Germline values: CDR1 SNHLY, CDR2 FYNNEI. The CDR3 DNA reads as TGTGCCGGTGGACAGGTCTCGAACGAGCAGTACTTC. It is translated as CAGGQVSNEQYF.

The V call is TRBV4-1, the J call TRBJ1-5; no firm D call. V was clipped by 0 bases and J by 6 bases, with 6 bases between them. The CDR3 length is 13 residues. Germline-derived CDR1 and CDR2 are MGHRA and YSYEKL. CDR3 sequence reads: CASSQEWGQPQHF. The DNA for the CDR3 is TGCGCCAGCAGCCAAGAGTGGGGTCAGCCCCAGCATTTT.

This clone is a singleton in its sample. CDR3 bases: TGTGCCAGCAGCCCCGGACTAGCGGTCTACAATGAGCAGTTCTTC. Translated: CASSPGLAVYNEQFF. This chain links TRBV7-9 with TRBJ2-1, with 10 bases matching TRBD2. Germline assignment: CDR1 SEHNR and CDR2 FQNEAQ (reference sequence). The V and J ends lost 5 bases and 3 bases, in that order; junction bases with no gene match: 4. The CDR3 is made up of 15 amino acids.

The CDR3 DNA is TGCGCCAGCAGCTTGGGTGGCTCTGGGGCCAACGTCCTGACTTTC. It yields the protein CASSLGGSGANVLTF. V is TRBV5-1 and J is TRBJ2-6; D unclear. The CDR3 spans 15 residues. Germline V gives CDR1 SGHRS, CDR2 YFSETQ. Trimming stripped 0 bases from V and 0 bases from J, with 4 bases between.

The chain links TRBV9 to TRBJ2-1; TRBD2 matches at 9 bases. V shed 0 bases, J shed 7 bases, and the junction held 5 bases outside the gene matches. CDR3 size: 15 residues. Germline values: CDR1 SGDLS, CDR2 YYNGEE. The CDR3 coding sequence is TGTGCCAGCAGCGTAGGGGGTAGCGGGAGTAATGAGCAGTTCTTC. Residues: CASSVGGSGSNEQFF.

This clone was observed a single time. V gene TRBV27 combines with J gene TRBJ2-5, with D unresolved. Between the trimmed V and J ends, which lost 3 bases and 1 base, there was a span of 12 bases. This CDR3 contains 15 residues. The germline V gene has CDR1 MNHEY and CDR2 SMNVEV (reference sequence). In DNA, the CDR3 is TGTGCCAGCAGTTTTTCCCCGACTGGCCAAGAGACCCAGTACTTC. Translating it yields CASSFSPTGQETQYF.

The chain couples TRBV21-1 to TRBJ2-1; the table assigns TRBD2, which was not confirmed against the DNA. TRBV21-1 is deemed a pseudogene. The CDR3 contains 16 residues. The CDR3 sequence: CASSHLGTSGDNEQFF. For the CDR3, the DNA is TGTGCCAGCAGCCACCTCGGGACTAGCGGGGACAATGAGCAGTTCTTC.

This rearrangement joins TRBV11-2 to TRBJ2-5, with unresolved D. The germline V and J ends were trimmed by 1 base and 4 bases, with 1 base remaining between them. The CDR3 is 11 residues long. CDR1 and CDR2 (germline): SGHAT, FQNNGV. The DNA of the CDR3 is TGTGCCAGCAGCTTAGCAGAGACCCAGTACTTC. Translation: CASSLAETQYF.